This TCR beta chain is from a study of blood T cell repertoires in COVID-19. Study-wide background: Acute-phase and convalescent COVID-19 samples originated in the United States, Italy and Spain.

The CDR3 extends over 15 amino acids. Deletions cut 3 bases from V and 9 bases from J, with 15 bases between. CDR1 MNHNS and CDR2 SASEGT come from the germline V gene. TCRdb's table, derived via immunoSEQ multiplex PCR, lists solely in-frame clones and lacks some. The profile shows around 120,000 clones, about 89% of them singletons. The clonotype originates from a woman in her 70s with acute or convalescent COVID-19. The sample taken for sequencing was peripheral blood. The chain combines TRBV6-1 with TRBJ1-6, with D possibly TRBD1 on 6 matching bases. The CDR3 is CASSEVGGQGSPLHF. CDR3 nucleotides: TGTGCCAGCAGTGAGGTCGGGGGGCAAGGTTCACCCCTCCACTTT.